A selection of T cell receptor beta chains follows, all from one sample in a study of identical twins. TCRdb used MiXCR to reprocess the 5' RACE reads, holding one entry per CDR3 protein. The table includes around 1.7 million distinct CDR3 sequences, 32% detected once. Sample: cord blood. These receptor sequences come from a newborn girl in good health. The CDR3 runs from the conserved cysteine through the conserved F or W. The order of the fields is V gene, clone size, J gene, D gene, CDR3 DNA, CDR3 protein. The D gene is left open where the match is weak. A clone size is listed for some rows: how often the clone was seen (once, few, many), or a class if it is expanded.

TRBV24-1,few,TRBJ1-5,NA,TGTGCCACCAGTGTTGGCAATCAGCCCCAGCATTTT,CATSVGNQPQHF
TRBV4-2,many,TRBJ2-4,NA,TGTGCCAGCAGCCAAGAGGCAGGGGCCAAAAACATTCAGTACTTC,CASSQEAGAKNIQYF
TRBV11-2,NA,TRBJ1-1,NA,TGTGCCAGCTCCCGGCGGGCGGTTGGGAACACTGAAGCTTTCTTT,CASSRRAVGNTEAFF
TRBV5-4,NA,TRBJ2-1,NA,TGTGCCAGCAGCTTGGACAGGGAAAGTGAGCAGTTCTTC,CASSLDRESEQFF
TRBV28,few,TRBJ1-5,NA,TGTGCCAGCCGACGAGACTCTCGTGTTCAGCCCCAGCATTTT,CASRRDSRVQPQHF
TRBV7-9,few,TRBJ2-4,NA,TGTGCCAGCAGCTCAGCAGGCCGCCACTGGGACATTCAGTACTTC,CASSSAGRHWDIQYF
TRBV24-1,few,TRBJ2-1,NA,TGTGCCACCAGTGATCCGGACTGGAGGGGCAATGAGCAGTTCTTC,CATSDPDWRGNEQFF
TRBV10-3,NA,TRBJ2-7,NA,TGTGCCATCAGTGCGAACATTGGGGCCGGGAACTACGAGCAGTACTTC,CAISANIGAGNYEQYF
TRBV19,NA,TRBJ2-3,NA,TGTGCCAGCACCCCTGGGGGGGCTAGAGATACGCAGTATTTT,CASTPGGARDTQYF
TRBV9,many,TRBJ2-7,NA,TGTGCCAGCAGCGTAGATTCCCGGCGGGAGCAGTACTTC,CASSVDSRREQYF
TRBV14,NA,TRBJ2-1,NA,TGTGCCAGCAGCCAAGAAAAGGAGTTTTTCGAGAGAAACTCCCACAATGAGCAGTTCTTC,CASSQEKEFFERNSHNEQFF
TRBV5-1,NA,TRBJ2-1,TRBD1,TGCGCCAGCAGCTTGGTACCGGGACAGGTCTACAATGAGCAGTTCTTC,CASSLVPGQVYNEQFF
TRBV4-2,many,TRBJ2-1,TRBD2,TGTGCCAGCAGCCAAGCGGGGGGGGGCTACAATGAGCAGTTCTTC,CASSQAGGGYNEQFF
TRBV20-1,NA,TRBJ2-7,NA,TGCAGTGCTAGGCTTGCTCCAGCCCCCTCCTACGAGCAGTACTTC,CSARLAPAPSYEQYF
TRBV18,NA,TRBJ1-1,TRBD1,TGTGCCAGCTCACCTCAGGGGGGCCAGTCCGCTGAAGCTTTCTTT,CASSPQGGQSAEAFF
TRBV6-6,few,TRBJ1-2,NA,TGTGCCAGCAGCAAGGACAGCGGGGGCTACACCTTC,CASSKDSGGYTF
TRBV7-2,few,TRBJ1-5,TRBD1,TGTGCCAGCAGCTTAGAACGGACAGGGAAAATGCCCCAGCATTTT,CASSLERTGKMPQHF
TRBV12-3/TRBV12-4,NA,TRBJ2-3,NA,TGTGCCAGCGTCTATAGCGGCAGCACAGATACGCAGTATTTT,CASVYSGSTDTQYF
TRBV10-3,few,TRBJ1-1,TRBD1,TGTGCCATCAGTGAGTCGAAGCTGGGACAGGGGTACACTGAAGCTTTCTTT,CAISESKLGQGYTEAFF
TRBV7-2,NA,TRBJ2-3,TRBD2,TGTGCCAGCAGCTTAGGGGTAACTAGCGGGAGGTTTACGCAGTATTTT,CASSLGVTSGRFTQYF
TRBV7-2,NA,TRBJ2-2,NA,TGTGCCAGCAGCTTACGGGACTTGAGTACCGGGGAGCTGTTTTTT,CASSLRDLSTGELFF
TRBV12-3/TRBV12-4,many,TRBJ2-6,NA,TGTGCCAGCAGTTTAGTAGGGTCTGGGGCCAACGTCCTGACTTTC,CASSLVGSGANVLTF
TRBV20-1,few,TRBJ2-1,NA,TGCAGTGCCTTATCTGGACCGGAAAGGGAGCAGTTCTTC,CSALSGPEREQFF
TRBV5-1,NA,TRBJ1-2,NA,TGCGCCAGCAGCTTGGCGGGCAGGGAGGCCTGTGGCTACACCTTC,CASSLAGREACGYTF
TRBV29-1,NA,TRBJ1-2,NA,TGCAGCGTTGCGGGTGGGAATAACTATGGCTACACCTTC,CSVAGGNNYGYTF
TRBV6-5,NA,TRBJ1-1,NA,TGTGCCAGCACCCAAGGGCCAACACTGATAGCCACTGAAGCTTTCTTT,CASTQGPTLIATEAFF
TRBV6-6,NA,TRBJ2-7,NA,TGTGCCAGCACGCTCAGCAGCGGTGACTCCTACGAGCAGTACTTC,CASTLSSGDSYEQYF
TRBV5-1,NA,TRBJ2-2,NA,TGCGCCAGCAGCCTACTAGCTATGTCCGGGGAGCTGTTTTTT,CASSLLAMSGELFF
TRBV7-9,NA,TRBJ1-4,TRBD1,TGTGCCAGCAGCGGGGGACAGAATCGTGAAAAACTGTTTTTT,CASSGGQNREKLFF
TRBV7-9,NA,TRBJ2-3,NA,TGTGCCAGCAGTCTCCCCCTACTCACAGATACGCAGTATTTT,CASSLPLLTDTQYF
TRBV4-1,NA,TRBJ2-4,TRBD2,TGCGCCAGCAGCCTCTCCAAAACTAGCGGGGGCCCCAAAAACATTCAGTACTTC,CASSLSKTSGGPKNIQYF
TRBV4-1,NA,TRBJ2-4,NA,TGCGCCAGCAGCCCTGGGATACTAGCCAAAAACATTCAGTACTTC,CASSPGILAKNIQYF
TRBV20-1,NA,TRBJ2-5,TRBD2,TGCAGTGCTAGAGGGAGGGCACTAGCGGGGTTTCAAGAGACCCAGTACTTC,CSARGRALAGFQETQYF
TRBV7-9,many,TRBJ2-5,NA,TGTGCCAGCAGCTTAGGGGCGGCACAAGAGACCCAGTACTTC,CASSLGAAQETQYF
TRBV5-1,few,TRBJ2-1,NA,TGCGCCAGCAGCTTGGGTTCGTTTGTCTACAATGAGCAGTTCTTC,CASSLGSFVYNEQFF
TRBV21-1,many,TRBJ2-7,NA,TGTGCCAGCAGCAAGGGCGCCTACGAGCAGTACTTC,CASSKGAYEQYF
TRBV20-1,NA,TRBJ2-1,TRBD2,TGCAGTGCTGGACTAGCATACAATGAGCAGTTCTTC,CSAGLAYNEQFF
TRBV27,NA,TRBJ2-3,NA,TGTGCCAGCAGTTTTAAGGGGGTCGGAGCAGATACGCAGTATTTT,CASSFKGVGADTQYF
TRBV14,NA,TRBJ2-7,NA,TGTGCCAGCAGCCAAGCGGGGCCGCTACGCGAGCAGTACTTC,CASSQAGPLREQYF
TRBV5-5,few,TRBJ2-3,NA,TGTGCCAGCAGCTTGGCGAGGATTCCCACAGATACGCAGTATTTT,CASSLARIPTDTQYF
TRBV6-1,few,TRBJ2-3,TRBD2,TGTGCCAGCAGTGTTAAAGGGAGGGTCCCAGATACGCAGTATTTT,CASSVKGRVPDTQYF
TRBV5-1,NA,TRBJ2-3,NA,TGCGCCAGCAGCCTCACGGCTAGCGCAGATACGCAGTATTTT,CASSLTASADTQYF
TRBV20-1,few,TRBJ2-1,TRBD2,TGCAGTGCTAGAGATGTCCCCCCAGCGGGGGGGCTAAGTCGGGACAATGAGCAGTTCTTC,CSARDVPPAGGLSRDNEQFF
TRBV7-2,few,TRBJ2-7,NA,TGTGCCAGCAGCTTAGTTGGGGTGCCTACCTACGAGCAGTACTTC,CASSLVGVPTYEQYF